This T cell receptor (beta chain) originates from a study of beta chain features in type 1 diabetes. Study as a whole: Healthy donors resembled patients in age, gender and cell yields.

Cells sorted by CD45RO/CCR7/CD25/CD127/CD95/CD27 comprised CD4+ naive, central memory, regulatory and stem cell-like memory cells. This clone has a handful of counts. Its antigen is as yet unknown. General observations from the study: Type 1 diabetes patients showed a moderate but significant shortening of TCRB CDR3s in all four CD4+ subsets. Within patients, naive, central memory and Treg TCRB repertoires seemed more similar than within healthy donors.

The V and J ends lost 2 bases and 2 bases, in that order; junction bases with no gene match: 5. The CDR3 length is 17 residues. Germline CDR1 MNHEY, CDR2 SMNVEV (reference sequence). Every isolated RNA sample was fully reverse transcribed, so sequencing captured expressed TCRB transcripts. About 3.57 million reads, on average, came from each naive, central memory and regulatory T cell sample. The method was immunoSEQ multiplex PCR; TCRdb's version includes in-frame clones alone and lacks a portion of them. The table has about 370,000 clones, around 10% seen once. The receptor's source is a young man with type 1 diabetes. The chain carries TRBV27 and TRBJ2-6; 8 positions match TRBD1. Sequenced input: central memory CD4+ T cells from blood. The CDR3 DNA reads as TGTGCCAGCAGTTTAAGTGCAGGGGGCGCTGGGGCCAACGTCCTGACTTTC. Protein: CASSLSAGGAGANVLTF.